This entry lists 27 T cell receptor beta chains sequenced from one sample in a study of blood T cell repertoires in COVID-19. Some clones are missing from TCRdb's copy, which holds only in-frame ones; the method was immunoSEQ multiplex PCR. The sample has 490,000 or so clones, 85% to 90% seen once. Sequencing input: PBMCs or T cells enriched from blood (not recorded which). All receptors come from a woman aged 40 to 50 who had recovered from COVID-19.

This chain joins TRBV7-2 and TRBJ1-1; D remains ambiguous. The CDR3 covers 14 residues. V lost 1 base and J 4 bases, leaving 10 bases between the germline ends. Germline values: CDR1 SGHTA, CDR2 FQGNSA. CDR3 in DNA: TGTGCCAGCAGCTTAGGTGGTGTAGCCACTGAAGCTTTCTTT. Its protein product is CASSLGGVATEAFF.

The rearrangement uses TRBV6-5 and TRBJ2-7; D might be TRBD2 (5 bases). CDR1 is MNHEY and CDR2 is SVGAGI in the germline V gene. The CDR3 length is 11 residues. Deletions cut 2 bases from V and 7 bases from J, with 6 bases between. Here the CDR3 DNA reads TGTGCCAGCAGTTACGGCGGGGAGCAGTACTTC. The encoded protein is CASSYGGEQYF.

The rearrangement uses TRBV7-9 and TRBJ1-2, with TRBD1 as a possible D gene (6 bases). The CDR3 totals 15 residues. V was clipped by 5 bases and J by 1 base, with 14 bases between them. Germline lookup yields CDR1 SEHNR and CDR2 FQNEAQ (reference sequence). The CDR3 region is CASSQGQRINYGYTF. CDR3 in DNA: TGTGCCAGCAGCCAAGGACAGAGAATTAACTATGGCTACACCTTC.

The J gene is TRBJ1-3, the V gene TRBV4-1; possibly TRBD1 for D (5 bases). V was trimmed by 3 bases and J by 4 bases, leaving 13 bases between them. This CDR3 contains 15 residues. Germline V gives CDR1 MGHRA, CDR2 YSYEKL. This CDR3 is CASSHGRARGNTIYF. In nucleotides, the CDR3 is TGCGCCAGCAGCCACGGCAGGGCAAGAGGAAACACCATATATTTT.

This chain joins TRBV7-9 and TRBJ2-1, with 14 bases lining up with TRBD2. This CDR3 is built from 15 residues. Germline CDR1 SEHNR, CDR2 FQNEAQ (reference sequence). Germline trimming cut 5 bases from V and 7 bases from J; bases unmatched to any gene: 4. CDR3 bases: TGTGCCAGCAGCCGACTAGCGGGAGGGGGGAATGAGCAGTTCTTC. Translation gives CASSRLAGGGNEQFF.

The V and J genes are TRBV4-3 and TRBJ2-3, with TRBD2 matching 9 bases. Germline V gene sequence: CDR1 LGHNA, CDR2 YSLEER. This CDR3 comprises 15 residues. Germline trimming cut 1 base from V and 7 bases from J; bases unmatched to any gene: 6. CDR3: CASSQVGLAGNTQYF. CDR3 DNA sequence: TGCGCCAGCAGCCAAGTCGGTCTAGCGGGAAATACGCAGTATTTT.

V gene TRBV30 combines with J gene TRBJ1-1; D uncertain. Germline CDR1 GTSNPN, CDR2 SVGIG (reference sequence). The CDR3 loop spans 13 amino acids. Trimming stripped 5 bases from V and 0 bases from J, with 10 bases between. DNA for the CDR3: TGTGCCTGGGGCTCAGTACTGAACACTGAAGCTTTCTTT. It specifies CAWGSVLNTEAFF.

J is TRBJ1-3 and V is TRBV2, with D perhaps matching TRBD1 (6 bases). The V gene's germline CDR1 is SNHLY and CDR2 FYNNEI. V lost 1 base to trimming and J lost 0 bases, with 7 bases between them. This CDR3 has 15 amino acids. The CDR3 region is CASSEGQASGNTIYF. For the CDR3, the DNA is TGTGCCAGCAGTGAAGGACAGGCCTCTGGAAACACCATATATTTT.

This clone has a single count. This chain links TRBV7-9 with TRBJ2-1, with D tentatively TRBD2 (6 bases). Trimming left V 3 bases short and J 9 bases short, with 15 bases between. Germline V gene data show CDR1 as SEHNR and CDR2 as FQNEAQ (reference sequence). The CDR3 extends over 14 amino acids. The CDR3 DNA follows: TGTGCCAGCAGCTTCACCCTTCGGGGAGGTGAGCAGTTCTTC. Protein sequence: CASSFTLRGGEQFF.

The chain is built from TRBV9 and TRBJ2-1; TRBD2 agrees at 7 bases. CDR3 length equals 14 residues. V shed 2 bases, J shed 6 bases, and the junction held 5 bases outside the gene matches. Germline V gene data show CDR1 as SGDLS and CDR2 as YYNGEE. The DNA for the CDR3 is TGTGCCAGCAGCGTTTCACCGGGGGGCAATGAGCAGTTCTTC. Translated, it gives CASSVSPGGNEQFF. Drawing the rest from reference TRBV9 and TRBJ2-1, the complete variable domain is DSGVTQTPKHLITATGQRVTLRCSPRSGDLSVYWYQQSLDQGLQFLIQYYNGEERAKGNILERFSAQQFPDLHSELNLSSLELGDSALYFCASSVSPGGNEQFFGPGTRLTVL.

In this sample, this clone turned up once. This rearrangement joins TRBV28 to TRBJ2-2; D might be TRBD1 (5 bases). The CDR3 runs 11 residues. The V gene lost 10 bases and the J gene lost 5 bases, with 8 bases spanning the gap. Germline assignment: CDR1 MDHEN and CDR2 SYDVKM. CDR3 protein: CATKGTGELFF. The CDR3 region has the DNA TGTGCCACCAAGGGGACCGGGGAGCTGTTTTTT.

The chain is built from TRBV9 and TRBJ2-2; 9 bases fit TRBD2. The germline V gene encodes CDR1 SGDLS and CDR2 YYNGEE. Trimming took 1 base from V and 1 from J; bases not matched to a gene: 2. The CDR3 sequence is 16 residues long. CDR3: CASSVQAGGNTGELFF. Written as DNA, the CDR3 is TGTGCCAGCAGCGTACAAGCGGGAGGGAACACCGGGGAGCTGTTTTTT. Complete variable domain (other parts from reference TRBV9 and TRBJ2-2): DSGVTQTPKHLITATGQRVTLRCSPRSGDLSVYWYQQSLDQGLQFLIQYYNGEERAKGNILERFSAQQFPDLHSELNLSSLELGDSALYFCASSVQAGGNTGELFFGEGSRLTVL.

This rearrangement joins TRBV5-5 to TRBJ1-1; maybe TRBD1 (5 bases). Germline CDR1 reads SGHKS; CDR2 reads YYEKEE (reference sequence). This CDR3 is built from 14 residues. Trimming shortened V by 3 bases and J by 5 bases, and 14 bases separated the two germline ends. The CDR3 sequence is CASSWGRRGTEAFF. The DNA of the CDR3 is TGTGCCAGCAGCTGGGGGAGGAGAGGGACTGAAGCTTTCTTT.

The V gene is TRBV18, the J gene TRBJ2-7, with 7 bases lining up with TRBD1. J gave up 3 bases and V 3 bases, and 5 bases lay outside the gene matches. Germline V CDR1 and CDR2: KGHSH, LQKENI. The CDR3 loop spans 14 amino acids. CDR3 residues: CASSPGTAIYEQYF. CDR3 coding DNA: TGTGCCAGCTCACCCGGGACAGCGATCTACGAGCAGTACTTC.

The chain uses TRBV5-1 and TRBJ2-1; tentatively, D is TRBD2 (5 bases). The CDR3 spans 13 residues. Germline assignment: CDR1 SGHRS and CDR2 YFSETQ. V was pared by 0 bases and J by 7 bases, with 8 bases between. In DNA form, the CDR3 reads TGCGCCAGCAGCTTGGCGGGAAGGAATGAGCAGTTCTTC. Translating gives CASSLAGRNEQFF.

V gene TRBV6-2 or TRBV6-3 combines with J gene TRBJ1-3; no clear D gene. Trimming cost V 4 bases and J 0 bases, with 10 bases left between them. The CDR3 contains 15 residues. From germline, CDR1 is MNHEY and CDR2 SVGEGT. CDR3 bases: TGTGCCAGCAGTTCCGAAGCGTACTCTGGAAACACCATATATTTT. Translation gives CASSSEAYSGNTIYF.

The chain carries TRBV11-2 and TRBJ1-2, with 7 bases matching TRBD1. Trimming at V came to 2 bases and at J to 4 bases, leaving 7 bases not matched to a gene. Germline values: CDR1 SGHAT, CDR2 FQNNGV. The CDR3 sequence is 15 residues long. CDR3 amino acids: CASSLRLRTGYGYTF. The CDR3 nucleotides read TGTGCCAGCAGCTTACGGCTACGGACAGGCTATGGCTACACCTTC.

The V gene is TRBV15, the J gene TRBJ2-5; 8 nucleotides match TRBD2. The V and J ends lost 5 bases and 0 bases, in that order; junction bases with no gene match: 5. The CDR3 contains 15 residues. The germline V gene encodes CDR1 LNHNV and CDR2 YYDKDF (reference sequence). This CDR3 is CATSRGGRDQETQYF. For the CDR3, the DNA is TGTGCCACCAGCCGGGGGGGCAGGGACCAAGAGACCCAGTACTTC.

This chain links TRBV12-3 or TRBV12-4 with TRBJ2-5, with D unclear. V gave up 3 bases and J gave up 7 bases, with 6 bases separating them. The CDR3 consists of 11 residues. CDR3 sequence reads: CASSFSGTQYF. The CDR3 nucleotides read TGTGCCAGCAGTTTTAGTGGGACCCAGTACTTC.

This clone has a single count. The chain recombines TRBV10-1 with TRBJ1-1; D call uncertain. Between the trimmed V and J ends, which lost 10 bases and 3 bases, there was a span of 15 bases. The CDR3 totals 13 residues. Germline lookup yields CDR1 WNHNN and CDR2 SYGVQD (reference sequence). CDR3 DNA: TGCGCCACCCGGGTTTCGGGGTACACTGAAGCTTTCTTT. Protein sequence: CATRVSGYTEAFF.

This chain links TRBV2 with TRBJ2-3, with no clear D. V lost 3 bases and J 2 bases, leaving 12 bases between the germline ends. The CDR3 has 15 residues. CDR1 is SNHLY and CDR2 is FYNNEI in the germline V gene. The CDR3 sequence: CASSDVTLATDTQYF. DNA of the CDR3: TGTGCCAGCAGTGATGTGACTCTTGCCACAGATACGCAGTATTTT.

The gene calls are TRBV7-9 and TRBJ1-5, with D possibly TRBD1 on 5 matching bases. The CDR3 covers 15 residues. In germline, CDR1 is SEHNR, CDR2 FQNEAQ (reference sequence). The V end was cut by 6 bases, the J end by 5 bases, with 17 bases between. The CDR3 nucleotides are TGTGCCAGCAGTATTGGCAATTGGGGGGATCAGCCCCAGCATTTT. Its translation: CASSIGNWGDQPQHF.

This chain uses TRBV7-2 with TRBJ2-4; 8 nucleotides agree with TRBD1. The length of the CDR3 is 16 residues. Germline V gives CDR1 SGHTA, CDR2 FQGNSA. V lost 0 bases, J lost 5 bases, and 6 bases stayed unmatched. Here the CDR3 DNA reads TGTGCCAGCAGCTTAGCTCCTACAGGGGGGCAAAACATTCAGTACTTC. It translates to CASSLAPTGGQNIQYF. The full variable domain, rest sourced from reference TRBV7-2 and TRBJ2-4, is GAGVSQSPSNKVTEKGKDVELRCDPISGHTALYWYRQSLGQGLEFLIYFQGNSAPDKSGLPSDRFSAERTGGSVSTLTIQRTQQEDSAVYLCASSLAPTGGQNIQYFGAGTRLSVL.

The gene calls are TRBV6-5 and TRBJ2-7; weak D call: TRBD2 (5 bases). The length of the CDR3 is 13 residues. Germline V gene sequence: CDR1 MNHEY, CDR2 SVGAGI. V lost 5 bases and J lost 6, with 14 bases in between. CDR3 nucleotide sequence: TGTGCCAGCAGTCTAGCTGGGTGGGGCGAGCAGTACTTC. Translation: CASSLAGWGEQYF.

The chain employs TRBV7-9 and TRBJ1-6; D possibly corresponds to TRBD1 (5 bases). Germline V gene lookup returns CDR1 SEHNR and CDR2 FQNEAQ (reference sequence). V was trimmed by 0 bases and J by 6 bases, leaving 6 bases between them. This CDR3 spans 14 amino acids. CDR3 loop: CASSLAQGNSPLHF. As DNA, the CDR3 is TGTGCCAGCAGCTTAGCCCAGGGTAATTCACCCCTCCACTTT.

Only one count was recorded for this clone. The CDR3 region has the DNA TGTGCCAGTAGGTCTTGGAGGGGGCTTTCCATTAGCAATCAGCCCCAGCATTTT. Translating it yields CASRSWRGLSISNQPQHF. V usage is TRBV19 and J usage is TRBJ1-5; 7 bases are shared with TRBD1. CDR1 and CDR2 (germline): LNHDA, SQIVND (reference sequence). This CDR3 is 18 amino acids long. Unmatched junction bases numbered 14, after V lost 6 bases and J lost 0 bases.

In this sample, this clone turned up a few times. The rearrangement links TRBV7-9 to TRBJ1-2, with unresolved D. Germline CDR1 reads SEHNR; CDR2 reads FQNEAQ (reference sequence). Trimming removed 2 bases from V and 6 bases from J, with 13 bases in between. This CDR3 has 14 residues. In DNA form, the CDR3 reads TGTGCCAGCAGCTTAATGTCTTCCGTAGATGGCTACACCTTC. Encoded protein: CASSLMSSVDGYTF.